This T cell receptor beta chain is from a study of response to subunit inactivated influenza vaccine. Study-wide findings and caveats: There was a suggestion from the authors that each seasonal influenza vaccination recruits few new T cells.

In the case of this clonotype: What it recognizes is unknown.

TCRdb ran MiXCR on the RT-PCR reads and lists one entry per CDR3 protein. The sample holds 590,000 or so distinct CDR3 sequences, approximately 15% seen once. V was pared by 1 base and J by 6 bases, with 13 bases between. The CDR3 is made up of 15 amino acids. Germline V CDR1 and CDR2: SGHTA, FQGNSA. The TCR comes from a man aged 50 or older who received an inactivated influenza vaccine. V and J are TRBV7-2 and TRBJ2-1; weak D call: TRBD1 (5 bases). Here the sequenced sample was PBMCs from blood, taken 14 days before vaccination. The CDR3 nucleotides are TGTGCCAGCAGCTTAGGGTTTGGGGCGAGCAATGAGCAGTTCTTC. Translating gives CASSLGFGASNEQFF.